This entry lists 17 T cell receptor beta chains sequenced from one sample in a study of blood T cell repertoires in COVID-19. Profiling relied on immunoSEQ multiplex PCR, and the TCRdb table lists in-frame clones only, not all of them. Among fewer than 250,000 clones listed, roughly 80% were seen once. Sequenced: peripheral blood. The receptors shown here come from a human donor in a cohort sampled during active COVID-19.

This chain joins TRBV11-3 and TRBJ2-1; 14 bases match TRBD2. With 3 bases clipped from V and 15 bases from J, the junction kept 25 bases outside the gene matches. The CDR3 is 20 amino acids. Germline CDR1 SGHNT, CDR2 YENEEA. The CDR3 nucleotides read TGTGCCAGCAGCTTGTTTATGCATGGACTAGCGGGGGGTCCGATAAGGTTACGGTTCTTC. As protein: CASSLFMHGLAGGPIRLRFF.

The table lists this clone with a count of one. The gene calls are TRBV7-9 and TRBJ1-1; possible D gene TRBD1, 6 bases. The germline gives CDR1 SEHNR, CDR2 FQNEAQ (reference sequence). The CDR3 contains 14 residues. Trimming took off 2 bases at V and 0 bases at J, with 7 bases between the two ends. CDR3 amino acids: CASSLRTVNTEAFF. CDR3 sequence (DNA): TGTGCCAGCAGCTTAAGGACAGTGAACACTGAAGCTTTCTTT.

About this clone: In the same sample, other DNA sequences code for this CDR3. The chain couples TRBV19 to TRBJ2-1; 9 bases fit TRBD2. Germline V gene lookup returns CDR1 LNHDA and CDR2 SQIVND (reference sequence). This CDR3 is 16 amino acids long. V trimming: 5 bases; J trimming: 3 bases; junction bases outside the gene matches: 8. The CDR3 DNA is TGTGCCAGTAGTCTGTTAGCGGGGGAAATCTACAATGAGCAGTTCTTC. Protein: CASSLLAGEIYNEQFF.

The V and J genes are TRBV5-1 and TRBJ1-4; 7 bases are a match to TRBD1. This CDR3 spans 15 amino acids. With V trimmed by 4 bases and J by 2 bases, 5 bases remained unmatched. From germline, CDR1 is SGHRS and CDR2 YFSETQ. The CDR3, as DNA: TGCGCCAGCAGCATAAGCAGGGGGACTAATGAAAAACTGTTTTTT. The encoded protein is CASSISRGTNEKLFF.

The CDR3 DNA follows: TGTGCCAGCTCGAGATCCATCGGGGACTATGGCTACACCTTC. Amino acids: CASSRSIGDYGYTF. V and J are TRBV28 and TRBJ1-2, with no clear D. Germline V gives CDR1 MDHEN, CDR2 SYDVKM. The V gene lost 8 bases and the J gene lost 3 bases, with 16 bases spanning the gap. This CDR3 has 14 residues.

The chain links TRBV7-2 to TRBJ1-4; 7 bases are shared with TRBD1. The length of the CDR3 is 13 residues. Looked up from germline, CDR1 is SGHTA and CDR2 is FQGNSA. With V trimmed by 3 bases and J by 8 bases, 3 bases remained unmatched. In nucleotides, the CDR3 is TGTGCCAGCAGCTTTTTGACAGGGGAAAAACTGTTTTTT. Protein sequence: CASSFLTGEKLFF. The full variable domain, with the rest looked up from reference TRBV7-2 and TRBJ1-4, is GAGVSQSPSNKVTEKGKDVELRCDPISGHTALYWYRQSLGQGLEFLIYFQGNSAPDKSGLPSDRFSAERTGGSVSTLTIQRTQQEDSAVYLCASSFLTGEKLFFGSGTQLSVL.

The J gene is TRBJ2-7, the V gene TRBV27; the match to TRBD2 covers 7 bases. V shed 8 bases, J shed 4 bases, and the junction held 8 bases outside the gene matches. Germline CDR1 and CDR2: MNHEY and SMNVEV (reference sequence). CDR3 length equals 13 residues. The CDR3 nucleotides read TGTGCCAGCGGCCGGGACTACGGATACGAGCAGTACTTC. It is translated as CASGRDYGYEQYF.

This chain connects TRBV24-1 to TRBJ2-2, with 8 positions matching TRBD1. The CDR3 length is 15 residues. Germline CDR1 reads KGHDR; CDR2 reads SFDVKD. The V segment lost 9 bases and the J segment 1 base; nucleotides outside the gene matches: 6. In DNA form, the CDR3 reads TGTGCCACCGCTCTCGGACAGGGGAACACCGGGGAGCTGTTTTTT. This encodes CATALGQGNTGELFF.

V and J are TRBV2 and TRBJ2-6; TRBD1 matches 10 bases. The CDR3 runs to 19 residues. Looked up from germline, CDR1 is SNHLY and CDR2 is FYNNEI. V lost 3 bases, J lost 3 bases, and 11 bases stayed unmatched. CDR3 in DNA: TGTGCCAGCAGTGATACGATCCGGGACAGGGGAAGTGGGGCCAACGTCCTGACTTTC. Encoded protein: CASSDTIRDRGSGANVLTF.

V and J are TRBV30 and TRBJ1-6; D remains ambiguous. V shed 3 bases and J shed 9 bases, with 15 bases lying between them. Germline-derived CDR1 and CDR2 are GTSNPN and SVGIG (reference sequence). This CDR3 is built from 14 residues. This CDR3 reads CAWSLDSLPSPLHF. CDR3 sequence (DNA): TGTGCCTGGAGCTTGGACTCCCTCCCTTCACCCCTCCACTTT.

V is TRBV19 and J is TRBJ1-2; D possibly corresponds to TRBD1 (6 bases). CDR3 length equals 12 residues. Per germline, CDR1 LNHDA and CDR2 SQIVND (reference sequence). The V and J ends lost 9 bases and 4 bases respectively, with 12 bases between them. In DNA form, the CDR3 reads TGTGCCAGCGGACAGACTCTCTATGGCTACACCTTC. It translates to CASGQTLYGYTF. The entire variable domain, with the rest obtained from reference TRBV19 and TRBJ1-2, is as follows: DGGITQSPKYLFRKEGQNVTLSCEQNLNHDAMYWYRQDPGQGLRLIYYSQIVNDFQKGDIAEGYSVSREKKESFPLTVTSAQKNPTAFYLCASGQTLYGYTFGSGTRLTVV.

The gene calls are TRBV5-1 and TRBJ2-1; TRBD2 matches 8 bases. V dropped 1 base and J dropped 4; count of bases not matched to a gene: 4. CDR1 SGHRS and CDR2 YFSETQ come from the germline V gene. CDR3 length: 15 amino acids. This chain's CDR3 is CASSLTTSGYNEQFF. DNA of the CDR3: TGCGCCAGCAGCTTGACCACTAGCGGTTACAATGAGCAGTTCTTC.

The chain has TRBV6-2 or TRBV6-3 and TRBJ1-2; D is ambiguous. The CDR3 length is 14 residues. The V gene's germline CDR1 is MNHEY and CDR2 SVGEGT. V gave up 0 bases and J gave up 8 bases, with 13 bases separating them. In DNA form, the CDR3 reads TGTGCCAGCAGTTACTCGCCGGATACTATAGGCTACACCTTC. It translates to CASSYSPDTIGYTF.

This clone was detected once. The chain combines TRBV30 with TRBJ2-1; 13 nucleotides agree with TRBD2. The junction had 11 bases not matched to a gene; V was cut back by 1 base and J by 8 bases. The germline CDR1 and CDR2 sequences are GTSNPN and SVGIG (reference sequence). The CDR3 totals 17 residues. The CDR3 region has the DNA TGTGCCTGGAGTGGGGGAACCCGGACTAGCGGGAGTTATGAGCAGTTCTTC. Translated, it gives CAWSGGTRTSGSYEQFF.

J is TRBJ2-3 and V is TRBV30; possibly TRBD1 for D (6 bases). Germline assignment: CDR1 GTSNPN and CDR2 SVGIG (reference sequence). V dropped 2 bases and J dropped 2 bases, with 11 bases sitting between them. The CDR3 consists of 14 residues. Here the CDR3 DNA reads TGTGCCTGGAGTCAGGGGCTTCACACAGATACGCAGTATTTT. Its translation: CAWSQGLHTDTQYF.

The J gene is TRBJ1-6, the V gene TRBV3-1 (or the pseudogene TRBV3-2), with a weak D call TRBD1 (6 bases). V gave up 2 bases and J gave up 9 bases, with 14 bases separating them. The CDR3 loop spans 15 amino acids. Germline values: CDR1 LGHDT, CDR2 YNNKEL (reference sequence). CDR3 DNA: TGTGCCAGCAGCCAAAGTCCAGGGGTTAGTTCACCCCTCCACTTT. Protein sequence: CASSQSPGVSSPLHF.

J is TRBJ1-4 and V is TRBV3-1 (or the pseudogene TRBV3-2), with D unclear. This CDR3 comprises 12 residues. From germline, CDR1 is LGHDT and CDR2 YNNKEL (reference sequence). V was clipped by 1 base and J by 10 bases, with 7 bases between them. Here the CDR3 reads CASSQAGGKLFF. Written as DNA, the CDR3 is TGTGCCAGCAGCCAAGCGGGAGGAAAACTGTTTTTT.